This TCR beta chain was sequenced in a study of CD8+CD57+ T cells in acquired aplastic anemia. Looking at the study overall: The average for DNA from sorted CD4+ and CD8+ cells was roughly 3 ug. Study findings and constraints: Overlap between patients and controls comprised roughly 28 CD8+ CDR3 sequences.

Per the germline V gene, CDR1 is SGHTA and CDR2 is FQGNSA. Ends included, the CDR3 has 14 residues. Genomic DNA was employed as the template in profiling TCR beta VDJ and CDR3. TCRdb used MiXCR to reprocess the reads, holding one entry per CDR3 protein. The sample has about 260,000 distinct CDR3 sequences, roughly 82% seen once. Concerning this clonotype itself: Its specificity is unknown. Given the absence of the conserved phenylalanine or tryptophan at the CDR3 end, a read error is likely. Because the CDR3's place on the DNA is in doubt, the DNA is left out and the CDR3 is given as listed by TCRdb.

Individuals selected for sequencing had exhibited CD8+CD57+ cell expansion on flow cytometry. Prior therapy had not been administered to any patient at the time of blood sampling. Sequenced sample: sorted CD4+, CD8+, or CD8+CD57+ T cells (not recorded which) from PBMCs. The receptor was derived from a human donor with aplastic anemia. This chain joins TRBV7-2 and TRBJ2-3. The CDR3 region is CASSFERSRGTDDL.